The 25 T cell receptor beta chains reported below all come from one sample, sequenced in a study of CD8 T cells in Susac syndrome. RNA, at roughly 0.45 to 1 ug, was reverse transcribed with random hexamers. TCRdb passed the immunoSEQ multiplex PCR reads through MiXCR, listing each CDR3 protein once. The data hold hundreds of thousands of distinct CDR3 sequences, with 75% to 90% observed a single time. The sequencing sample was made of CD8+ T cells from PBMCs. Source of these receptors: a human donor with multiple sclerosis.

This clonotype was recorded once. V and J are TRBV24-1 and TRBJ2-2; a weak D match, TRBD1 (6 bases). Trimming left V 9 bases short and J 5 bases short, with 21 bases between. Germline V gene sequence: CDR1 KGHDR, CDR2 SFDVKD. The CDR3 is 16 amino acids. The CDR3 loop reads CATPLPSERGTGELFF. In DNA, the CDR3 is TGTGCCACCCCTTTGCCATCCGAAAGGGGGACCGGGGAGCTGTTTTTT.

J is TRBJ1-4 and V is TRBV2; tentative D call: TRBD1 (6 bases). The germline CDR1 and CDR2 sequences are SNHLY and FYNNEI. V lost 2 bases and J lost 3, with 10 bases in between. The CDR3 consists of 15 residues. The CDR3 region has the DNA TGTGCCAGCAGTGAACAGGACAGATCTAATGAAAAACTGTTTTTT. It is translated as CASSEQDRSNEKLFF.

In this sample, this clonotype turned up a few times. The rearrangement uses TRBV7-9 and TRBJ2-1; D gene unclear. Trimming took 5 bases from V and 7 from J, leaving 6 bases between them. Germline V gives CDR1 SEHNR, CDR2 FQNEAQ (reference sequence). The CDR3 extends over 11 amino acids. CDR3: CASSGANEQFF. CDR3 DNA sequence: TGTGCCAGCAGCGGAGCTAATGAGCAGTTCTTC.

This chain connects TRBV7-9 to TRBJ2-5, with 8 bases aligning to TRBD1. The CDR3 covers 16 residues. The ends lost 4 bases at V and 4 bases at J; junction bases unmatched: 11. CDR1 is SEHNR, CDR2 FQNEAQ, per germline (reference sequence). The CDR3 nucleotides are TGTGCCAGCAGCTCGGACAGGGTCCAGATCCGAGAGACCCAGTACTTC. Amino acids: CASSSDRVQIRETQYF.

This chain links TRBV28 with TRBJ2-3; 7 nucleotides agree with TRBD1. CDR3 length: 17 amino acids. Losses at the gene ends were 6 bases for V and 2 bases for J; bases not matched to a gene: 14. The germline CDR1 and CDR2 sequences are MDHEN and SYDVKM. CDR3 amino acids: CASSRPTGQLLTDTQYF. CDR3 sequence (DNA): TGTGCCAGCAGCAGACCCACGGGACAGCTTCTCACAGATACGCAGTATTTT.

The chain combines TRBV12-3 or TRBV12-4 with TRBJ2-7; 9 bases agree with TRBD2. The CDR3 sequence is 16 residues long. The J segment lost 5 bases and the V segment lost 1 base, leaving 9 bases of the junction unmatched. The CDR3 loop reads CASSLVAGGPGDEQYF. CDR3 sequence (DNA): TGTGCCAGCAGTTTAGTGGCGGGAGGGCCCGGTGACGAGCAGTACTTC.

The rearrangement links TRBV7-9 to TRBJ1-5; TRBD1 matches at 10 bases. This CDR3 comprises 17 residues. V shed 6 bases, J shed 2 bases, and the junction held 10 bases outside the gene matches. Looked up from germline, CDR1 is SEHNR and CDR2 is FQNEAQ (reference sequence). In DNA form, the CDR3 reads TGTGCCAGCAGTTCCGGGACAGGGGTTGTGGGCAATCAGCCCCAGCATTTT. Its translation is CASSSGTGVVGNQPQHF.

The CDR3 bases are TGTGCCAGCAGTTCAACCGACACCGGCTTCTATGGCTACACCTTC. As protein: CASSSTDTGFYGYTF. This chain links TRBV27 with TRBJ1-2; D is uncertain. Germline loops: CDR1 MNHEY, CDR2 SMNVEV (reference sequence). V lost 4 bases and J 4 bases, leaving 16 bases between the germline ends. The CDR3 has 15 residues.

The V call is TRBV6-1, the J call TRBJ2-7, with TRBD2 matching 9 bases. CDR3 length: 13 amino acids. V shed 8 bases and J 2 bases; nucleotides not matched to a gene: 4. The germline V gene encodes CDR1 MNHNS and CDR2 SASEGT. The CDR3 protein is CASEGTSPYEQYF. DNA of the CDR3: TGTGCCAGCGAAGGGACTAGCCCCTACGAGCAGTACTTC.

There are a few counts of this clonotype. The CDR3 region is CASKTGYTEAFF. As DNA, the CDR3 is TGTGCCAGCAAGACAGGCTACACTGAAGCTTTCTTT. J is TRBJ1-1 and V is TRBV6-1; D may be TRBD1 (6 bases). V lost 7 bases and J lost 3, with 9 bases in between. Per germline, CDR1 MNHNS and CDR2 SASEGT. The CDR3 loop spans 12 amino acids.

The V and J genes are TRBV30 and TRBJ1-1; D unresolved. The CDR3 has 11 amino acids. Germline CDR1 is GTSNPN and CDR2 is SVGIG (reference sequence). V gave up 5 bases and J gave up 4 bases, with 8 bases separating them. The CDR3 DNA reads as TGTGCCTGGTTCCGAGGCACTGAAGCTTTCTTT. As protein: CAWFRGTEAFF.

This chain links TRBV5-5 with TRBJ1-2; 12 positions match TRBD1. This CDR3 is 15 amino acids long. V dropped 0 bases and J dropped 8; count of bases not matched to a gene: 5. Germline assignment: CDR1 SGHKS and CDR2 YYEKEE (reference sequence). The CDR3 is CASSLVGTGGVGYTF. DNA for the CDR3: TGTGCCAGCAGCTTGGTCGGGACAGGGGGCGTCGGCTACACCTTC. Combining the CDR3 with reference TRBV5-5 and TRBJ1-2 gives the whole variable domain DAGVTQSPTHLIKTRGQQVTLRCSPISGHKSVSWYQQVLGQGPQFIFQYYEKEERGRGNFPDRFSARQFPNYSSELNVNALLLGDSALYLCASSLVGTGGVGYTFGSGTRLTVV.

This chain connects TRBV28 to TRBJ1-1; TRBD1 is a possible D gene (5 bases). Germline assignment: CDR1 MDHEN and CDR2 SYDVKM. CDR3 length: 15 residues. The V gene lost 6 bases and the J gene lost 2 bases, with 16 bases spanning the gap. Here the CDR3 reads CASRGLGGGNTEAFF. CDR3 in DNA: TGTGCCAGCAGGGGACTGGGGGGAGGAAACACTGAAGCTTTCTTT.

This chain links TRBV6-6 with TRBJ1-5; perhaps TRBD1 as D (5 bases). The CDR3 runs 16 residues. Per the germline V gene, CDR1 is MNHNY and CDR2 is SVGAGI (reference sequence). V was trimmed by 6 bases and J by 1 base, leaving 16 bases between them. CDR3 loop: CASRLQGAPSNQPQHF. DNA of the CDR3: TGTGCCAGCAGGCTCCAGGGAGCTCCCAGCAATCAGCCCCAGCATTTT.

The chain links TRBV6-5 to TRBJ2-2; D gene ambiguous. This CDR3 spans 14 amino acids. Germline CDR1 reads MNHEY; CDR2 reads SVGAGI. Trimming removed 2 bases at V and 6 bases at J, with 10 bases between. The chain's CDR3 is CASSYVRAAGELFF. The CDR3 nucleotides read TGTGCCAGCAGTTACGTAAGAGCAGCCGGGGAGCTGTTTTTT.

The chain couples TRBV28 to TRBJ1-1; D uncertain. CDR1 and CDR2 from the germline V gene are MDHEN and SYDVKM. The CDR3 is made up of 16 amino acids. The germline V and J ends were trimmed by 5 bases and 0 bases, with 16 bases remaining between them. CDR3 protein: CASSASFSDLNTEAFF. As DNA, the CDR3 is TGTGCCAGCAGTGCTTCGTTTTCGGATCTGAACACTGAAGCTTTCTTT.

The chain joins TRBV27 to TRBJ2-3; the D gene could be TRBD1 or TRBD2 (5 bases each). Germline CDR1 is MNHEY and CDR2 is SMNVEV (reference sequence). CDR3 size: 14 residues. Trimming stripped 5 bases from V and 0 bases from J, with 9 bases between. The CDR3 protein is CASSGTPSTDTQYF. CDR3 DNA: TGTGCCAGCAGTGGGACCCCTAGCACAGATACGCAGTATTTT.

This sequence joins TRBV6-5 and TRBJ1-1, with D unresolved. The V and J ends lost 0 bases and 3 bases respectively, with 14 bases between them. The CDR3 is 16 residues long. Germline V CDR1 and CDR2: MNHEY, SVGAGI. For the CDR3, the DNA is TGTGCCAGCAGTTACTCTTTCGGGTTTGTGGACACTGAAGCTTTCTTT. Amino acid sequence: CASSYSFGFVDTEAFF.

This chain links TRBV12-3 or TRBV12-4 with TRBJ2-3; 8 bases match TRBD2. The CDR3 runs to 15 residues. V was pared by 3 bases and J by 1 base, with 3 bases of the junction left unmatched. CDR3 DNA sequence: TGTGCCAGCAGTTTGGCACTAGCGGGCACAGATACGCAGTATTTT. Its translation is CASSLALAGTDTQYF.

The chain's CDR3 is CASSYLRRDLAYEQYF. CDR3 bases: TGTGCCAGCAGTTATTTACGCCGGGACTTAGCCTACGAGCAGTACTTC. J is TRBJ2-7 and V is TRBV6-5; D may be TRBD2 (6 bases). Per germline, CDR1 MNHEY and CDR2 SVGAGI. The CDR3 consists of 16 residues. Trimming cost V 3 bases and J 2 bases, with 17 bases left between them.

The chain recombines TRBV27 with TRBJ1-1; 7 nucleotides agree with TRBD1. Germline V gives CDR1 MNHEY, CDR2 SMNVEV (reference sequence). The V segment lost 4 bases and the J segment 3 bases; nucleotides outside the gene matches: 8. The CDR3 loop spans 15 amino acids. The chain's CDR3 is CASSWDGTGDTEAFF. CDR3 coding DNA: TGTGCCAGCAGTTGGGACGGAACAGGGGACACTGAAGCTTTCTTT.

DNA of the CDR3: TGTGCCAGCACCCCGGACAGCATGAACACTGAAGCTTTCTTT. Translating gives CASTPDSMNTEAFF. The chain has TRBV6-5 and TRBJ1-1, with D tentatively TRBD1 (6 bases). This CDR3 has 14 residues. Germline V gives CDR1 MNHEY, CDR2 SVGAGI. Trimming left V 7 bases short and J 0 bases short, with 12 bases between.

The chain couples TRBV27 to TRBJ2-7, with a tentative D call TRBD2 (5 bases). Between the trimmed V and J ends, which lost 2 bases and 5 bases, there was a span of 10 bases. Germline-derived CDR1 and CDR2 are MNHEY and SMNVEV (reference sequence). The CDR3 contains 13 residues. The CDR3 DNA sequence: TGTGCCAGCAGTTTACCAGCCGGGGACGAGCAGTACTTC. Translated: CASSLPAGDEQYF.

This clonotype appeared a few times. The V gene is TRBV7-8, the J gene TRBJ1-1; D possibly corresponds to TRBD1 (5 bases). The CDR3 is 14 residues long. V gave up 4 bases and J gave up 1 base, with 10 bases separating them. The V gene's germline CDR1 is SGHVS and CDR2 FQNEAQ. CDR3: CASSSMGPNTEAFF. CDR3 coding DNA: TGTGCCAGCAGCTCCATGGGACCGAACACTGAAGCTTTCTTT.

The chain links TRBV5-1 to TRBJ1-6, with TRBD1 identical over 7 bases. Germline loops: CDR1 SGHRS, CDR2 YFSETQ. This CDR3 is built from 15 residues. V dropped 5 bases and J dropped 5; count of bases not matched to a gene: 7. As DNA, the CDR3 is TGCGCCAGCAGAGTGGGGACAGATAATAATTCACCCCTCCACTTT. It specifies CASRVGTDNNSPLHF.